Each of the 11 T cell receptor beta chains below was sequenced from the same sample in a study of CD8 T cells in Susac syndrome. RNA was extracted with the RNeasy kit, and a quantity of about 0.45 to 1 ug was reverse transcribed using random hexamers. TCRdb reanalysed the immunoSEQ multiplex PCR reads using MiXCR and keeps one entry per CDR3 protein. Of about 81,000 distinct CDR3 sequences in the sample, approximately 93% are singletons; the top ten hold roughly 0.97%. The sequencing sample was made of CD8+ T cells from PBMCs. The receptors were sampled from a human donor with Susac syndrome.

The CDR3 spells CASGPGLAGEDTQYF. For the CDR3, the DNA is TGTGCTAGTGGTCCAGGACTAGCGGGGGAGGATACGCAGTATTTT. The genes are TRBV12-5 and TRBJ2-3; 13 nucleotides match TRBD2. Germline CDR1 is LGHNT and CDR2 is FRNRAP. Trimming removed 5 bases from V and 6 bases from J; junction bases left unmatched: 5. The CDR3 has 15 amino acids.

The chain links TRBV15 to TRBJ1-2, with 8 bases lining up with TRBD1. With 8 bases clipped from V and 4 bases from J, the junction kept 9 bases outside the gene matches. CDR1 and CDR2 from the germline V gene are LNHNV and YYDKDF (reference sequence). The CDR3 is 14 residues long. CDR3 loop: CATETTGGGYGYTF. CDR3 coding DNA: TGTGCCACCGAGACCACAGGGGGAGGCTATGGCTACACCTTC. The full variable domain, in which reference TRBV15 and TRBJ1-2 provide the parts outside the CDR3, is DAMVIQNPRYQVTQFGKPVTLSCSQTLNHNVMYWYQQKSSQAPKLLFHYYDKDFNNEADTPDNFQSRRPNTSFCFLDIRSPGLGDTAMYLCATETTGGGYGYTFGSGTRLTVV.

The J gene is TRBJ2-7, the V gene TRBV4-1; 10 bases fit TRBD2. The CDR3 is 15 amino acids. Looked up from germline, CDR1 is MGHRA and CDR2 is YSYEKL. After removal of 2 bases from V and 7 bases from J, the junction contained 8 bases not matched to a gene. DNA for the CDR3: TGCGCCAGCAGCCAATTAAGCGGGGGGGTGCGTGAGCAGTACTTC. Protein: CASSQLSGGVREQYF.

The chain links TRBV24-1 to TRBJ2-1; weak D call: TRBD2 (5 bases). This CDR3 is 13 amino acids long. The germline V and J ends were trimmed by 6 bases and 7 bases, with 12 bases remaining between them. Germline lookup yields CDR1 KGHDR and CDR2 SFDVKD. The CDR3 is CATSLGEGNEQFF. The CDR3 DNA reads TGTGCCACCAGTTTGGGTGAGGGAAATGAGCAGTTCTTC.

The V gene is TRBV20-1, the J gene TRBJ1-2; D may be TRBD1 (6 bases). V dropped 0 bases and J dropped 4 bases, with 18 bases sitting between them. This CDR3 contains 16 residues. Germline V gene sequence: CDR1 DFQATT, CDR2 SNEGSKA (reference sequence). The CDR3 DNA follows: TGCAGTGCTAGAGATTACAGGGAATCCGAAATCTATGGCTACACCTTC. Encoded protein: CSARDYRESEIYGYTF.

The V and J genes are TRBV27 and TRBJ2-5; the match to TRBD1 covers 11 bases. Losses at the gene ends were 4 bases for V and 5 bases for J; bases not matched to a gene: 12. CDR1 is MNHEY and CDR2 is SMNVEV in the germline V gene (reference sequence). The CDR3 has 17 residues. The CDR3 region has the DNA TGTGCCAGCAGTTCTCTGGACAGGGGGCCAACCGTCGAGACCCAGTACTTC. Translated, it gives CASSSLDRGPTVETQYF.

CDR3 sequence (DNA): TGTGCCACTCGGGGTACGAACACCGGGGAGCTGTTTTTT. This encodes CATRGTNTGELFF. The chain has TRBV15 and TRBJ2-2, with D possibly TRBD2 on 5 matching bases. CDR3 length: 13 amino acids. The V end lost 9 bases, the J end lost 0 bases, and 8 bases lay between the germline ends. Germline V lookup: CDR1 LNHNV, CDR2 YYDKDF (reference sequence).

This chain uses TRBV5-1 with TRBJ2-2, with D possibly being TRBD1 or TRBD2 (5 bases each). Germline values: CDR1 SGHRS, CDR2 YFSETQ. V lost 5 bases to trimming and J lost 4 bases, with 15 bases between them. The CDR3 covers 15 residues. CDR3 sequence: CASSFQLGATGELFF. CDR3 DNA: TGCGCCAGCAGTTTCCAGCTCGGGGCCACCGGGGAGCTGTTTTTT. The full variable domain, rest sourced from reference TRBV5-1 and TRBJ2-2, is KAGVTQTPRYLIKTRGQQVTLSCSPISGHRSVSWYQQTPGQGLQFLFEYFSETQRNKGNFPGRFSGRQFSNSRSEMNVSTLELGDSALYLCASSFQLGATGELFFGEGSRLTVL.

This chain uses TRBV19 with TRBJ1-1; D gene unclear. The CDR3 spans 13 residues. With 5 bases removed from V and 5 bases from J, the gap between germline ends came to 12 bases. Germline CDR1 LNHDA, CDR2 SQIVND (reference sequence). The DNA of the CDR3 is TGTGCCAGTAGTCCGGGCTATGGGACTGAAGCTTTCTTT. Residues: CASSPGYGTEAFF.

V usage is TRBV27 and J usage is TRBJ2-7; D not resolved. V was cut by 5 bases and J by 2 bases, with 10 bases left in between. Germline loops: CDR1 MNHEY, CDR2 SMNVEV (reference sequence). The length of the CDR3 is 13 residues. The CDR3 sequence is CASSASMAYEQYF. The DNA of the CDR3 is TGTGCCAGCAGTGCATCCATGGCCTACGAGCAGTACTTC.

This clonotype appeared once. This sequence joins TRBV11-2 and TRBJ2-6, with D perhaps matching TRBD2 (5 bases). The CDR3 consists of 15 residues. Per the germline V gene, CDR1 is SGHAT and CDR2 is FQNNGV. V lost 5 bases and J 2 bases, leaving 10 bases between the germline ends. The CDR3 bases are TGTGCCAGCAGCCTACCGGGGACTGGGGCCAACGTCCTGACTTTC. The encoded protein is CASSLPGTGANVLTF.